The sequence of this T cell receptor (beta chain) was determined in a study of glioma-infiltrating T cells. This clonotype showed up just once. Germline values: CDR1 MNHEY, CDR2 SVGEGT. The CDR3 has 14 amino acids. V was shortened by 7 bases and J by 1 base, with 13 bases between the two germline ends. TCR alpha and beta CDR3 regions were amplified from RNA using iRepertoire nested multiplex PCR. TCRdb recomputed calls from the multiplex PCR reads with MiXCR, one row per CDR3 protein. This sample has approximately 400,000 distinct CDR3 sequences, with 41% found just once. This receptor was taken from a human donor with low-grade glioma or glioblastoma, undergoing nonglioma brain surgery, or in good health (not recorded which). The rearrangement uses TRBV6-2 or TRBV6-3 and TRBJ1-1; possibly TRBD1 for D (5 bases). The specimen sequenced was glioma tissue, nonneoplastic brain tissue, or PBMCs (not recorded which). This CDR3 is CASNFTTGNTEAFF. The CDR3 nucleotides read TGTGCCAGCAATTTTACAACAGGGAACACTGAAGCTTTCTTT.